These 28 T cell receptor beta chains share one sample of origin, sequenced in a study of PD-L1 blockade in urothelial cancer. Data came from immunoSEQ multiplex PCR; TCRdb stores just in-frame clones and leaves some out. In the table there are about 50,000 clones, approximately 90% of which are singletons. Time point given: peripheral blood 6 weeks after treatment start. The source material was PBMCs, sampled around atezolizumab (anti-PD-L1) treatment. These receptors were collected from a man in his fifties or sixties with urothelial cancer.

V and J are TRBV7-9 and TRBJ2-3, with 7 bases fitting TRBD2. V shed 5 bases, J shed 0 bases, and the junction held 14 bases outside the gene matches. Per germline, CDR1 SEHNR and CDR2 FQNEAQ (reference sequence). CDR3 length equals 18 residues. The CDR3 region has the DNA TGTGCCAGCAGCCCCCGGGACTACCTTCGTGCTAGCACAGATACGCAGTATTTT. Protein product: CASSPRDYLRASTDTQYF.

This rearrangement joins TRBV11-3 to TRBJ1-5; 7 nucleotides align to TRBD1. Trimming removed 5 bases from V and 7 bases from J; junction bases left unmatched: 2. There are 12 residues in the CDR3. Germline CDR1 SGHNT, CDR2 YENEEA. CDR3 nucleotide sequence: TGTGCCAGCAGCCCACAGGGGCAGCCCCAGCATTTT. Protein sequence: CASSPQGQPQHF.

V and J are TRBV28 and TRBJ2-6, with 7 bases matching TRBD1. Looked up from germline, CDR1 is MDHEN and CDR2 is SYDVKM. CDR3 size: 15 residues. Losses at the gene ends were 6 bases for V and 2 bases for J; bases not matched to a gene: 4. This chain's CDR3 is CASRGRGTGANVLTF. The CDR3 region has the DNA TGTGCCAGCAGAGGCAGGGGGACTGGGGCCAACGTCCTGACTTTC.

The CDR3 DNA follows: TGTGCCAGCAGCTTATGGGGCAGGGGGCAGGGCACAGATACGCAGTATTTT. Its translation: CASSLWGRGQGTDTQYF. The rearrangement uses TRBV7-9 and TRBJ2-3; the match to TRBD1 covers 8 bases. The V segment lost 2 bases and the J segment 1 base; nucleotides outside the gene matches: 8. Looked up from germline, CDR1 is SEHNR and CDR2 is FQNEAQ (reference sequence). The CDR3 loop spans 17 amino acids. The full variable domain, rest sourced from reference TRBV7-9 and TRBJ2-3, is DTGVSQNPRHKITKRGQNVTFRCDPISEHNRLYWYRQTLGQGPEFLTYFQNEAQLEKSRLLSDRFSAERPKGSFSTLEIQRTEQGDSAMYLCASSLWGRGQGTDTQYFGPGTRLTVL.

This clone was detected once. The CDR3 bases are TGTGCCACCAGCAGGAAAGCGGGAGTTTCTGTAGATACGCAGTATTTT. The encoded protein is CATSRKAGVSVDTQYF. The rearrangement uses TRBV15 and TRBJ2-3; 8 positions match TRBD2. The CDR3 extends over 16 amino acids. Trimming cost V 3 bases and J 5 bases; bases outside gene matches: 10. CDR1 and CDR2 (germline): LNHNV, YYDKDF (reference sequence). Using reference TRBV15 and TRBJ2-3 for the parts outside the CDR3, the full variable domain is DAMVIQNPRYQVTQFGKPVTLSCSQTLNHNVMYWYQQKSSQAPKLLFHYYDKDFNNEADTPDNFQSRRPNTSFCFLDIRSPGLGDTAMYLCATSRKAGVSVDTQYFGPGTRLTVL.

This chain joins TRBV7-2 and TRBJ1-4; D ambiguous. The ends were cut back, 4 bases at V and 0 bases at J, with 9 bases in the middle. The CDR3 is 15 residues long. CDR1 is SGHTA and CDR2 is FQGNSA in the germline V gene. The CDR3 spells CASSSAPATNEKLFF. The CDR3 DNA reads as TGTGCCAGCAGCTCCGCTCCGGCAACTAATGAAAAACTGTTTTTT. The variable domain in full, with the rest retrieved from reference TRBV7-2 and TRBJ1-4, is GAGVSQSPSNKVTEKGKDVELRCDPISGHTALYWYRQSLGQGLEFLIYFQGNSAPDKSGLPSDRFSAERTGGSVSTLTIQRTQQEDSAVYLCASSSAPATNEKLFFGSGTQLSVL.

The CDR3: CASSISGFPGNTIYF. The CDR3 coding sequence is TGTGCCAGCAGCATCTCAGGCTTCCCTGGAAACACCATATATTTT. The genes are TRBV9 and TRBJ1-3, with unresolved D. Per germline, CDR1 SGDLS and CDR2 YYNGEE. Trimming left V 4 bases short and J 2 bases short, with 13 bases between. CDR3 length: 15 amino acids.

This CDR3 is CASSEQGPLKPNEKLFF. The CDR3 nucleotides read TGTGCCAGCAGCGAACAGGGCCCGCTAAAACCTAATGAAAAACTGTTTTTT. The chain couples TRBV7-2 to TRBJ1-4; weak D call: TRBD1 (6 bases). Trimming cost V 5 bases and J 3 bases, with 19 bases left between them. In germline, CDR1 is SGHTA, CDR2 FQGNSA. CDR3 size: 17 residues.

This chain joins TRBV6-1 and TRBJ2-3, with 9 bases identical to TRBD2. CDR3 size: 13 residues. J lost 9 bases, V lost 1 base, and 2 bases had no gene match. In germline, CDR1 is MNHNS, CDR2 SASEGT. The CDR3 bases are TGTGCCAGCAGTGAAGGTCTAGCGGGGACGCAGTATTTT. This codes for CASSEGLAGTQYF.

The CDR3 DNA is TGTGCCAGCAGTTTATCGTCGACAGGGTTGAATCAGCCCCAGCATTTT. This codes for CASSLSSTGLNQPQHF. The gene calls are TRBV27 and TRBJ1-5, with TRBD1 matching over 7 bases. The V gene end was trimmed by 0 bases and the J gene end by 4 bases; junction bases not matched to a gene: 6. This CDR3 contains 16 residues. The germline V gene encodes CDR1 MNHEY and CDR2 SMNVEV (reference sequence).

The J gene is TRBJ2-7, the V gene TRBV4-1; 7 nucleotides align to TRBD1. This CDR3 is built from 16 residues. Looked up from germline, CDR1 is MGHRA and CDR2 is YSYEKL. J was trimmed by 3 bases and V by 3 bases; bases with no gene match: 11. The CDR3 loop reads CASSHGTGTVVYEQYF. The CDR3 bases are TGCGCCAGCAGCCATGGAACCGGGACAGTGGTCTACGAGCAGTACTTC.

This clone was recorded only once. The V and J genes are TRBV6-5 and TRBJ1-1; 12 bases fit TRBD1. Germline V gene lookup returns CDR1 MNHEY and CDR2 SVGAGI. The trim removed 6 bases at V and 11 bases at J, leaving 4 bases unmatched. The CDR3 length is 12 residues. CDR3 protein: CASSQGQGAAFF. Here the CDR3 DNA reads TGTGCCAGCAGCCAGGGACAGGGGGCGGCTTTCTTT.

Written as DNA, the CDR3 is TGTGCCAGCTCACCTGCCCTAAATCAGCCCCAGCATTTT. Protein sequence: CASSPALNQPQHF. The chain carries TRBV18 and TRBJ1-5; D gene unclear. The ends were cut back, 3 bases at V and 4 bases at J, with 7 bases in the middle. The CDR3 length is 13 residues. The germline V gene has CDR1 KGHSH and CDR2 LQKENI.

This clone came up once. V usage is TRBV6-1 and J usage is TRBJ2-1, with TRBD2 matching over 11 bases. V was clipped by 3 bases and J by 7 bases; unmatched bases: 14. The CDR3 spans 18 residues. CDR1 is MNHNS and CDR2 is SASEGT in the germline V gene. For the CDR3, the DNA is TGTGCCAGCAGTGACCCTGCTAGACTAGCGGGAAAGGGGAATGAGCAGTTCTTC. The encoded protein is CASSDPARLAGKGNEQFF.

V gene TRBV10-3 combines with J gene TRBJ2-2, with TRBD2 identical over 9 bases. The V gene's germline CDR1 is ENHRY and CDR2 SYGVKD. V was clipped by 9 bases and J by 6 bases; unmatched bases: 8. The CDR3 contains 14 residues. DNA of the CDR3: TGTGCCATTACAGCCGCGGGGGGGGCCGGGGAGCTGTTTTTT. Translating it yields CAITAAGGAGELFF.

The chain employs TRBV7-2 and TRBJ2-3, with 8 bases identical to TRBD2. Looked up from germline, CDR1 is SGHTA and CDR2 is FQGNSA. J was trimmed by 1 base and V by 5 bases; bases with no gene match: 8. The CDR3 runs to 16 residues. The CDR3 coding sequence is TGTGCCAGCAGCCTCCCGGGACTAGGGCGCACAGATACGCAGTATTTT. The encoded protein is CASSLPGLGRTDTQYF.

This chain uses TRBV5-4 with TRBJ2-3; D is uncertain. The CDR3 extends over 12 amino acids. Per the germline V gene, CDR1 is SGHNT and CDR2 is YYREEE (reference sequence). The ends were cut back, 0 bases at V and 10 bases at J, with 9 bases in the middle. In DNA, the CDR3 is TGTGCCAGCAGCTTGGGCGAGAGTGCGCAGTATTTT. Protein: CASSLGESAQYF.

The V and J genes are TRBV10-3 and TRBJ1-1, with 10 bases identical to TRBD1. Germline V gene lookup returns CDR1 ENHRY and CDR2 SYGVKD. J was trimmed by 1 base and V by 6 bases; bases with no gene match: 5. The CDR3 consists of 15 residues. CDR3 coding DNA: TGTGCCATCAGACGGACAGGGGGTGCGAACACTGAAGCTTTCTTT. Translated, it gives CAIRRTGGANTEAFF.

The J gene is TRBJ2-7, the V gene TRBV7-2, with D possibly TRBD1 on 6 matching bases. V was trimmed by 4 bases and J by 2 bases, leaving 9 bases between them. CDR1 and CDR2 from the germline V gene are SGHTA and FQGNSA. This CDR3 has 13 residues. The CDR3: CASSSGHAYEQYF. CDR3 bases: TGTGCCAGCAGCTCGGGACATGCCTACGAGCAGTACTTC. Together with reference TRBV7-2 and TRBJ2-7, the CDR3 gives the full variable domain: GAGVSQSPSNKVTEKGKDVELRCDPISGHTALYWYRQSLGQGLEFLIYFQGNSAPDKSGLPSDRFSAERTGGSVSTLTIQRTQQEDSAVYLCASSSGHAYEQYFGPGTRLTVT.

The count of this clone is one. The V call is TRBV9, the J call TRBJ2-3; a possible D gene is TRBD1 (5 bases). There are 15 residues in the CDR3. In germline, CDR1 is SGDLS, CDR2 YYNGEE. Trimming removed 0 bases from V and 2 bases from J, with 10 bases in between. CDR3 loop: CASSVATGVTDTQYF. CDR3 DNA: TGTGCCAGCAGCGTAGCTACAGGCGTCACAGATACGCAGTATTTT.

V is TRBV6-5 and J is TRBJ1-2; no reliable D call. This CDR3 region has 14 residues. Germline V gives CDR1 MNHEY, CDR2 SVGAGI. V dropped 3 bases and J dropped 1 base, with 9 bases sitting between them. The CDR3 reads CASSYRARNYGYTF. CDR3 nucleotides: TGTGCCAGCAGTTATAGAGCGCGTAACTATGGCTACACCTTC.

The sample holds a few counts of this clone. The CDR3 nucleotides read TGTGCCAGCAGCTTAGGGAGACTAGCGGGAGACAATGAGCAGTTCTTC. The encoded protein is CASSLGRLAGDNEQFF. V usage is TRBV7-2 and J usage is TRBJ2-1; 12 bases fit TRBD2. With 1 base clipped from V and 5 bases from J, the junction kept 3 bases outside the gene matches. Germline V gene data show CDR1 as SGHTA and CDR2 as FQGNSA. This CDR3 region has 16 residues.

The CDR3: CSVENTGGPATEAFF. Written as DNA, the CDR3 is TGCAGCGTTGAAAATACAGGGGGGCCAGCCACTGAAGCTTTCTTT. J is TRBJ1-1 and V is TRBV29-1; 8 bases line up with TRBD1. The CDR3 consists of 15 residues. With 2 bases clipped from V and 4 bases from J, the junction kept 9 bases outside the gene matches. Germline values: CDR1 SQVTM, CDR2 ANQGSEA. The whole variable domain, remainder taken from reference TRBV29-1 and TRBJ1-1, is SAVISQKPSRDICQRGTSLTIQCQVDSQVTMMFWYRQQPGQSLTLIATANQGSEATYESGFVIDKFPISRPNLTFSTLTVSNMSPEDSSIYLCSVENTGGPATEAFFGQGTRLTVV.

J is TRBJ2-1 and V is TRBV5-6; 11 bases align to TRBD2. The CDR3 covers 14 residues. Germline V gene sequence: CDR1 SGHDT, CDR2 YYEEEE. After removal of 3 bases from V and 5 bases from J, the junction contained 1 base not matched to a gene. The CDR3 here is CASSSGLADNEQFF. CDR3 sequence (DNA): TGTGCCAGCAGCTCGGGACTAGCGGACAATGAGCAGTTCTTC.

This chain uses TRBV4-3 with TRBJ1-4; 7 bases map to TRBD1. V trimming: 4 bases; J trimming: 4 bases; junction bases outside the gene matches: 9. The V gene's germline CDR1 is LGHNA and CDR2 YSLEER. The CDR3 runs 16 residues. The CDR3 nucleotides read TGCGCCAGCAGCCTAAGTAGTGCAGGGGGTAATGAAAAACTGTTTTTT. The encoded protein is CASSLSSAGGNEKLFF.

The chain recombines TRBV2 with TRBJ2-7; D unresolved. The CDR3 is made up of 11 amino acids. Germline assignment: CDR1 SNHLY and CDR2 FYNNEI. Trimming stripped 6 bases from V and 2 bases from J, with 5 bases between. In nucleotides, the CDR3 is TGTGCCAGCAGCCAAACCTACGAGCAGTACTTC. It specifies CASSQTYEQYF.

J is TRBJ2-7 and V is TRBV6-6; the D is unclear. From germline, CDR1 is MNHNY and CDR2 SVGAGI (reference sequence). Trimming removed 11 bases at V and 0 bases at J, with 11 bases between. The CDR3 length is 12 residues. CDR3 DNA: TGTGCCGGCGGAAGAAGCTCCTACGAGCAGTACTTC. As protein: CAGGRSSYEQYF.

The V call is TRBV19, the J call TRBJ1-2; 9 bases map to TRBD1. The CDR3 extends over 17 amino acids. J gave up 6 bases and V 7 bases, and 18 bases lay outside the gene matches. Germline CDR1 and CDR2: LNHDA and SQIVND (reference sequence). CDR3 in amino acids: CASMGTDRDRAYHGYTF. As DNA, the CDR3 is TGTGCCAGTATGGGTACCGACCGGGACAGGGCGTACCATGGCTACACCTTC.